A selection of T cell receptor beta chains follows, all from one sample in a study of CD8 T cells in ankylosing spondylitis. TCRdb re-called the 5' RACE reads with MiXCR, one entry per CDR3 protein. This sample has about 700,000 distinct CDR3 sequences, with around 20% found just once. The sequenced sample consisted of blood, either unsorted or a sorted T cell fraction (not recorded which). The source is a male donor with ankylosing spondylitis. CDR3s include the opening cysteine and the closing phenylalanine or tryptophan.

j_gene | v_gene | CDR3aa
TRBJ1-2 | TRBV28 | CASSLGGAYYGYTF
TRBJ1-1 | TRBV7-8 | CASRRVGVGYTEAFF
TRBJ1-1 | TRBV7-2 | CASSSQAIVTEAFF
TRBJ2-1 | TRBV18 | CASSLKRWGQSSYNEQFF
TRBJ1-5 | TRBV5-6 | CASSRTGTGPQHF
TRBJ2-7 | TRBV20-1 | CSARSGGEQYF
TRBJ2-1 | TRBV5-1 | CASTKDRGAYNEQFF
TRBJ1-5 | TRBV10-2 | CASSATGGESNQPQHF
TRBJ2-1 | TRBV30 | CAWTVGAGRNEQFF
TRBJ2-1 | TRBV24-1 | CATNGQLYNEQFF
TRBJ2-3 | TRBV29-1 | CSGVGGADTQYF
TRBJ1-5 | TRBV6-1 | CASRWGQTGNQPQHF
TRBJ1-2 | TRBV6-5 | CASSSFSGGGIYGYTF
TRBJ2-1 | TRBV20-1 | CSARDPGLVYEQFF
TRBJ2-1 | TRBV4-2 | CASSQDRDEQFF
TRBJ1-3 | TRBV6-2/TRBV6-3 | CASSSDSYSGNTIYF
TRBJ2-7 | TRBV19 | CASRQRGQLEQYF
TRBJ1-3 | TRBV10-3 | CAAGTESSGNTIYF
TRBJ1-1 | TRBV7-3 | CASSPAGERLNTEAFF
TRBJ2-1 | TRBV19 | CASRGLDYNEQFF
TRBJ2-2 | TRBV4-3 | CASSQDGGNTGELFF
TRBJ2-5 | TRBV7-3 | CASSPVAGTGRETQYF
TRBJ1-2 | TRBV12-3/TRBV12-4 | CASSLGTGQFNYGYTF
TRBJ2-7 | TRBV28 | CASSVVGLAGSPEQYF
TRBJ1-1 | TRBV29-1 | CSGHREGTEAFF
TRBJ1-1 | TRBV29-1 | CSVAGGPKNTEAFF
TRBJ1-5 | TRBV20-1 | CSARRRQPRGNQPQHF
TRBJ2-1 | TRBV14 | CASSQVRFRKGEPYNEQFF
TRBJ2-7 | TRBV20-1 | CSAPGQSKLYEQYF
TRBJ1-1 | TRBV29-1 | CSVGTGSVTEAFF
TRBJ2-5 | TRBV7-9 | CASSASLGQIQETQYF
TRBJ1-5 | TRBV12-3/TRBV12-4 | CASSSLGENQPQHF
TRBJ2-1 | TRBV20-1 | CSARESGTGVNEQFF
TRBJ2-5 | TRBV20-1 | CGGQSDKTQYF
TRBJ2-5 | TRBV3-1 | CASSHQGAGETQYF
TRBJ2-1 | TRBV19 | CASSQFRLALSSYNEQFF
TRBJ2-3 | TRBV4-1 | CASSQVEHGTDTQYF
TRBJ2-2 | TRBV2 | CASSRAGTDNTGELFF
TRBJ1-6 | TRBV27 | CASSLGGSRGNSPLHF
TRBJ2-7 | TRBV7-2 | CASSSTSGQGLREQYF
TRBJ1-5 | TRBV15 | CATSHGGTSNQPQHF
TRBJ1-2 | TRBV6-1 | CASSPVTQANYGYTF
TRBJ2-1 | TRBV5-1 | CASNLEAGAVNEQFF
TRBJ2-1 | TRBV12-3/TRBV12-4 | CASSLRQTYNEQFF
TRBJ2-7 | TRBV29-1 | CSVEGTGGEQYF
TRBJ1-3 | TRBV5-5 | CASSLGPGLASGNTIYF
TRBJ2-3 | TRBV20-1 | CSARTRGQYTDTQYF
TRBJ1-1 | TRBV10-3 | CAITGGRRVGLAEAFF
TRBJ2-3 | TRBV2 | CASIPTGSGTDTQYF
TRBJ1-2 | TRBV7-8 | CASSPNSGGSYGYTF
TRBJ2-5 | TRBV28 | CASSLPNGRQETQYF
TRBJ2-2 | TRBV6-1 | CASIPRSQAGELFF
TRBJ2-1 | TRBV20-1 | CSALKLAGGPNEQFF
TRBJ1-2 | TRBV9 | CASSVDTGGGYTF
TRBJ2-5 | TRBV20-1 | CSARIRTRGQTQYF
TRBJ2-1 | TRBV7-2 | CASSLGSRTNNEQFF
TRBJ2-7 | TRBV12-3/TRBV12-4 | CASSSAPLGGYEQYF